This TCR beta chain was found in a study of blood T cells in healthy people across ages. The germline gives CDR1 ENHRY, CDR2 SYGVKD. Trimming took off 5 bases at V and 4 bases at J, with 9 bases between the two ends. This CDR3 is built from 12 residues. Together with a sample-barcoded 5' primer, a J-beta primer mix was included in a second PCR lasting 7 to 11 cycles. A tag from a template-switch adaptor with 12 random nucleotides marked each cDNA molecule. TCRdb used MiXCR to reprocess the 5' RACE reads, holding one entry per CDR3 protein. The top ten hold over 2% of the sample, which has 1.5 million to 2 million distinct CDR3 sequences, around half seen once. This clonotype turned up a few times. Antigen unknown. General study points: Long-lived donors carried more naive CD4+ cells and greater diversity than aged donors.

Sample: blood. The clonotype comes from a woman aged 35 to 49 in good health. The gene calls are TRBV10-3 and TRBJ2-7, with D hard to call. The CDR3 loop is CAISNELYEQYF. In DNA form, the CDR3 reads TGTGCCATCAGTAATGAGCTGTACGAGCAGTACTTC.